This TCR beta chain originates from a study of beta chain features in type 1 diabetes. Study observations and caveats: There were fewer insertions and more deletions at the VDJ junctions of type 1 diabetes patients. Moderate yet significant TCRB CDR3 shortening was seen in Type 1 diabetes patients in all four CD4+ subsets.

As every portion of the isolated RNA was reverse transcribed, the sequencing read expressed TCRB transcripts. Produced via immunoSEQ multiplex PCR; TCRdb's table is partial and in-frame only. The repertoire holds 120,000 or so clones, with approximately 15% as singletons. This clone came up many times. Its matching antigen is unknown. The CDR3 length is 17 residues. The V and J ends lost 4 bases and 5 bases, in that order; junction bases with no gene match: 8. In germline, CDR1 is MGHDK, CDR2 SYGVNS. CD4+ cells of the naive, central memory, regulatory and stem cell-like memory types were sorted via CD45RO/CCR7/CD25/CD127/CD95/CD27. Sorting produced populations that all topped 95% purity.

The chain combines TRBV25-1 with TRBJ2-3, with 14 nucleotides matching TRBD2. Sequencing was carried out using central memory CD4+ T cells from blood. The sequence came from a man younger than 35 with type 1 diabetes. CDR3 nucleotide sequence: TGTGCCAGCAGTGCCGGCCGGACTAGCGGGGGGCGAGATACGCAGTATTTT. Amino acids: CASSAGRTSGGRDTQYF.